Listed below are T cell receptor beta chains from one sample, sequenced in a study of shared clonotypes between healthy human individuals. Sequencing used immunoSEQ multiplex PCR; TCRdb keeps in-frame clones, though not all of them. The table has roughly 770,000 clones, around 96% seen once. Sequenced input: naive CD8+ T cells sorted from blood. These receptors came from a young man in good health. Both conserved end residues are part of each CDR3. The D gene is left open where the match is weak. The size field is filled for only some rows; it gives once, few, many or a size class.

>TRBV28|NA|NA|TRBJ2-3
CASSSVATSTDTQYF
TGTGCCAGCAGTTCCGTAGCTACTAGCACAGATACGCAGTATTTT
>TRBV27|NA|NA|TRBJ2-3
CATHGQLTDTQYF
TGTGCCACCCATGGGCAGCTTACAGATACGCAGTATTTT
>TRBV6-5|NA|NA|TRBJ1-1
CASSYGSVNTEAFF
TGTGCCAGCAGTTATGGCAGCGTGAACACTGAAGCTTTCTTT
>TRBV28|TRBD2|NA|TRBJ2-1
CASSSARLAGGIYNEQFF
TGTGCCAGCAGTTCTGCGCGACTAGCGGGAGGGATCTACAATGAGCAGTTCTTC
>TRBV11-2|TRBD1|once|TRBJ1-4
CASSSGTGDPGEKLFF
TGTGCCAGCAGCTCCGGGACAGGGGACCCTGGTGAAAAACTGTTTTTT
>TRBV27|NA|NA|TRBJ2-7
CASRGLNYEQYF
TGTGCCAGCAGGGGACTTAACTACGAGCAGTACTTC
>TRBV7-9|TRBD2|NA|TRBJ2-1
CASSLARSGRGDEQFF
TGTGCCAGCAGCTTAGCGCGGAGCGGGAGGGGAGATGAGCAGTTCTTC
>TRBV27|TRBD1|NA|TRBJ1-2
CASSLSGTGNGYTF
TGTGCCAGCAGTTTATCCGGGACAGGGAACGGCTACACCTTC
>TRBV5-4|TRBD1|NA|TRBJ2-7
CASSEPDRGIVEQYF
TGTGCCAGCAGCGAACCTGACAGGGGGATTGTCGAGCAGTACTTC
>TRBV13|NA|NA|TRBJ2-1
CASSLVHNEQFF
TGTGCCAGCAGCCTCGTCCACAATGAGCAGTTCTTC
>TRBV6-5|NA|NA|TRBJ1-2
CASSYSGFGYTF
TGTGCCAGCAGTTACTCAGGGTTTGGCTACACCTTC